The 22 T cell receptor beta chains presented below share a single source sample, sequenced in a study of blood T cell repertoires in COVID-19. Only in-frame clones appear in the TCRdb table, and some are missing; sequencing was by immunoSEQ multiplex PCR. The sample has about 170,000 clones, 80% to 85% seen once. Input material: peripheral blood. These receptors were taken from a human donor with acute or convalescent COVID-19. The donor label of this sample is uncertain.

CDR3 coding DNA: TGCGCCAGCAGCCAAGACCCTCGGGGACAAACCTACGAGCAGTACTTC. This translates into CASSQDPRGQTYEQYF. The gene calls are TRBV4-1 and TRBJ2-7, with a tentative D call TRBD1 (6 bases). Germline CDR1 and CDR2: MGHRA and YSYEKL. The CDR3 contains 16 residues. The germline V and J ends were trimmed by 0 bases and 2 bases, with 14 bases remaining between them.

In regard to this clone: At one of its ends the junction is not consistent with the germline gene, which may arise from a read error. The rearrangement joins TRBV2 to TRBJ1-5, with TRBD1 matching 7 bases. CDR1 and CDR2 from the germline V gene are SNHLY and FYNNEI. This CDR3 is built from 14 residues. As DNA, the CDR3 is TGTGCCAGCAGTGCCTCGGACAGGAATCAACCCCAGCATTTT. Protein: CASSASDRNQPQHF.

CDR3 sequence (DNA): TGTGCCAGCAGTGGGGGCAGGAACACTGAAGCTTTCTTT. Translation: CASSGGRNTEAFF. This chain connects TRBV6-4 to TRBJ1-1; TRBD1 is a possible D gene (5 bases). Germline lookup yields CDR1 MRHNA and CDR2 SNTAGT. Trimming cost V 4 bases and J 1 base, with 7 bases left between them. This CDR3 has 13 residues.

The gene calls are TRBV19 and TRBJ1-5; D possibly corresponds to TRBD1 (6 bases). The V end was cut by 4 bases, the J end by 2 bases, with 12 bases between. The CDR3 runs 15 residues. Germline loops: CDR1 LNHDA, CDR2 SQIVND (reference sequence). CDR3 nucleotides: TGTGCCAGTAGTAACGGACAGAAGGGCAATCAGCCCCAGCATTTT. Its protein is CASSNGQKGNQPQHF.

The CDR3 region has the DNA TGTGCCAGCAGCATTAGCGGGGGGGCCAGGGAGACCCAGTACTTC. Amino acid sequence: CASSISGGARETQYF. The chain carries TRBV5-6 and TRBJ2-5; TRBD2 matches at 11 bases. V was pared by 4 bases and J by 5 bases, with 7 bases of the junction left unmatched. This CDR3 comprises 15 residues. Germline CDR1 and CDR2: SGHDT and YYEEEE.

This sequence joins TRBV20-1 and TRBJ1-6, with D possibly being TRBD1 (5 bases). The CDR3 totals 14 residues. The germline CDR1 and CDR2 sequences are DFQATT and SNEGSKA (reference sequence). Trimming took 3 bases from V and 2 from J, leaving 8 bases between them. The CDR3 sequence: CSASEGAYNSPLHF. The CDR3 coding sequence is TGCAGTGCTAGTGAAGGGGCCTATAATTCACCCCTCCACTTT.

The V call is TRBV2, the J call TRBJ1-6; D might be TRBD1 (6 bases). The CDR3 runs 15 residues. V was clipped by 5 bases and J by 7 bases, with 15 bases between them. Germline V gene sequence: CDR1 SNHLY, CDR2 FYNNEI. The CDR3 spells CASSKEDSSNSPLHF. Written as DNA, the CDR3 is TGTGCCAGCAGTAAAGAGGACAGTTCCAATTCACCCCTCCACTTT.

The count of this clone is one. V gene TRBV20-1 combines with J gene TRBJ2-3; 8 nucleotides match TRBD2. The CDR3 is 11 residues long. The germline V gene encodes CDR1 DFQATT and CDR2 SNEGSKA (reference sequence). The J segment lost 11 bases and the V segment lost 6 bases, leaving 7 bases of the junction unmatched. CDR3 region: CSARHGGGQYF. The CDR3 coding sequence is TGCAGTGCCCGACACGGGGGGGGGCAGTATTTT.

The J gene is TRBJ2-3, the V gene TRBV7-2; 14 bases are a match to TRBD2. This CDR3 is built from 17 residues. Germline CDR1 SGHTA, CDR2 FQGNSA. The V gene end was trimmed by 5 bases and the J gene end by 5 bases; junction bases not matched to a gene: 9. The CDR3 here is CASSAGLAGGKGDTQYF. As DNA, the CDR3 is TGTGCCAGCAGCGCAGGACTAGCGGGAGGTAAAGGAGATACGCAGTATTTT. The whole variable domain, remainder taken from reference TRBV7-2 and TRBJ2-3, is GAGVSQSPSNKVTEKGKDVELRCDPISGHTALYWYRQSLGQGLEFLIYFQGNSAPDKSGLPSDRFSAERTGGSVSTLTIQRTQQEDSAVYLCASSAGLAGGKGDTQYFGPGTRLTVL.

The CDR3 DNA reads TGTGCCAGCAGTAATAGCGGGAGGGCCAGATACGAGCAGTACTTC. As protein: CASSNSGRARYEQYF. The chain recombines TRBV7-8 with TRBJ2-7, with TRBD2 matching 11 bases. The CDR3 covers 15 residues. CDR1 and CDR2 from the germline V gene are SGHVS and FQNEAQ. Trimming cost V 6 bases and J 4 bases; bases outside gene matches: 8.

The CDR3 loop reads CASSSFSGGRYNEQFF. CDR3 sequence (DNA): TGCGCCAGCAGCTCCTTCAGCGGGGGTCGTTACAATGAGCAGTTCTTC. The chain links TRBV5-1 to TRBJ2-1; 8 bases match TRBD2. The CDR3 sequence is 16 residues long. The V gene end was trimmed by 3 bases and the J gene end by 4 bases; junction bases not matched to a gene: 9. CDR1 SGHRS and CDR2 YFSETQ come from the germline V gene.

This chain connects TRBV5-1 to TRBJ1-4; D might be TRBD1 (5 bases). Per germline, CDR1 SGHRS and CDR2 YFSETQ. Trimming shortened V by 0 bases and J by 3 bases, and 6 bases separated the two germline ends. The CDR3 consists of 14 residues. The CDR3 coding sequence is TGCGCCAGCAGCTTGGGCAGGGCTAATGAAAAACTGTTTTTT. This codes for CASSLGRANEKLFF. The variable domain in full, completed from reference TRBV5-1 and TRBJ1-4, reads KAGVTQTPRYLIKTRGQQVTLSCSPISGHRSVSWYQQTPGQGLQFLFEYFSETQRNKGNFPGRFSGRQFSNSRSEMNVSTLELGDSALYLCASSLGRANEKLFFGSGTQLSVL.

The chain carries TRBV5-1 and TRBJ1-1; D possibly corresponds to TRBD1 (6 bases). Trimming left V 2 bases short and J 3 bases short, with 17 bases between. Germline-derived CDR1 and CDR2 are SGHRS and YFSETQ. The CDR3 contains 16 residues. CDR3 DNA: TGCGCCAGCAGCTTCGGGGGGCGCGGCCTGGACACTGAAGCTTTCTTT. The encoded protein is CASSFGGRGLDTEAFF.

The V gene is TRBV4-1, the J gene TRBJ2-4, with D perhaps matching TRBD1 (5 bases). Trimming stripped 0 bases from V and 3 bases from J, with 21 bases between. Germline V gene data show CDR1 as MGHRA and CDR2 as YSYEKL. The CDR3 sequence is 19 residues long. The CDR3 DNA reads TGCGCCAGCAGCCAAGAAACAGGCAGGGCGAGTAAGGACAAAAACATTCAGTACTTC. Amino acid sequence: CASSQETGRASKDKNIQYF.

The V and J genes are TRBV5-1 and TRBJ1-1; the D is unclear. V lost 4 bases to trimming and J lost 1 base, with 8 bases between them. From germline, CDR1 is SGHRS and CDR2 YFSETQ. The CDR3 loop spans 13 amino acids. CDR3 nucleotides: TGCGCCAGCAGCCTGACACAGAACACTGAAGCTTTCTTT. It encodes CASSLTQNTEAFF.

In DNA, the CDR3 is TGTGCCAGCAGCCAAGCCCGGGGTTCCAGCGGGGGAGGCACAGATACGCAGTATTTT. It codes for CASSQARGSSGGGTDTQYF. The chain has TRBV14 and TRBJ2-3; TRBD2 matches at 8 bases. The germline V gene has CDR1 SGHDN and CDR2 FVKESK. The CDR3 runs to 19 residues. Trimming at V came to 1 base and at J to 1 base, leaving 13 bases not matched to a gene.

The chain couples TRBV5-1 to TRBJ2-3; D is perhaps TRBD2 (6 bases). CDR1 and CDR2 from the germline V gene are SGHRS and YFSETQ. V was clipped by 1 base and J by 3 bases, with 15 bases between them. The CDR3 extends over 16 amino acids. The chain's CDR3 is CASSLNIGGGTDTQYF. As DNA, the CDR3 is TGCGCCAGCAGCTTGAATATCGGGGGTGGTACAGATACGCAGTATTTT.

Turning to this clone: Additional DNA sequences in this sample encode the identical CDR3. This chain joins TRBV2 and TRBJ1-1; D gene uncertain. The CDR3 length is 13 residues. Trimming took 3 bases from V and 1 from J, leaving 6 bases between them. Looked up from germline, CDR1 is SNHLY and CDR2 is FYNNEI. The CDR3 DNA reads TGTGCCAGCAGTGAGGGCAGGAACACTGAAGCTTTCTTT. It specifies CASSEGRNTEAFF.

The chain joins TRBV7-6 to TRBJ1-6; D perhaps matches TRBD1 (5 bases). CDR3 length: 14 residues. Trimming cost V 5 bases and J 7 bases, with 12 bases left between them. Germline V gene lookup returns CDR1 SGHVS and CDR2 FNYEAQ. For the CDR3, the DNA is TGTGCCAGCAGCCGGGCTGGGGGGAATTCACCCCTCCACTTT. Amino acids: CASSRAGGNSPLHF.

The chain is built from TRBV3-1 (or the pseudogene TRBV3-2) and TRBJ1-3; no firm D call. The germline CDR1 and CDR2 sequences are LGHDT and YNNKEL (reference sequence). The CDR3 totals 12 residues. Trimming pared 4 bases from V and 4 bases from J, leaving 5 bases between. CDR3 nucleotides: TGTGCCAGCAGCCCCTCCGGAAACACCATATATTTT. It specifies CASSPSGNTIYF.

This clone has only one observation. The rearrangement links TRBV25-1 to TRBJ2-7; the match to TRBD2 covers 13 bases. Germline V gives CDR1 MGHDK, CDR2 SYGVNS. The CDR3 has 15 amino acids. The V gene end was trimmed by 7 bases and the J gene end by 0 bases; junction bases not matched to a gene: 3. The CDR3 nucleotides are TGTGCCAGCAAGGGACTAGCGGGGAGCTCCTACGAGCAGTACTTC. Residues: CASKGLAGSSYEQYF.

This sequence joins TRBV12-3 or TRBV12-4 and TRBJ2-2; 9 bases align to TRBD1. This CDR3 has 12 amino acids. J was trimmed by 13 bases and V by 6 bases; bases with no gene match: 6. CDR3 nucleotide sequence: TGTGCCAGCAGATCGACAGGGGGAAGGCTGTTTTTT. Amino acids: CASRSTGGRLFF.